Included here is one T cell receptor (beta chain) sequence, with context. Its matching antigen is unknown. The data are from a study of a mutant IDH1 vaccine in newly diagnosed glioma. Whole-study results and caveats: Detectable vaccine-induced immune responses arose in roughly 93% of patients.

Time point denoted: week 11, during vaccination. Every single dose of the vaccine, 300 ug of mutant IDH1 20-mer peptide, came with topical imiquimod. CDR3 length equals 18 residues. V was shortened by 4 bases and J by 5 bases, with 27 bases between the two germline ends. Germline V CDR1 and CDR2: SNHLY, FYNNEI. Profiling relied on immunoSEQ multiplex PCR, and the TCRdb table lists in-frame clones only, not all of them. The sample lists around 66,000 clones, 80% occurring once. The input for sequencing was PBMCs, taken from a glioma patient whose treatment included an IDH1 peptide vaccine. The rearrangement joins TRBV2 to TRBJ2-7; D might be TRBD1 or TRBD2, each matching 6 bases. The TCR comes from a man over 45 with glioma. CDR3 loop: CASSGEGGESPFGDEQYF. The CDR3 DNA follows: TGTGCCAGCAGTGGCGAGGGGGGCGAGAGCCCATTCGGGGACGAGCAGTACTTC.